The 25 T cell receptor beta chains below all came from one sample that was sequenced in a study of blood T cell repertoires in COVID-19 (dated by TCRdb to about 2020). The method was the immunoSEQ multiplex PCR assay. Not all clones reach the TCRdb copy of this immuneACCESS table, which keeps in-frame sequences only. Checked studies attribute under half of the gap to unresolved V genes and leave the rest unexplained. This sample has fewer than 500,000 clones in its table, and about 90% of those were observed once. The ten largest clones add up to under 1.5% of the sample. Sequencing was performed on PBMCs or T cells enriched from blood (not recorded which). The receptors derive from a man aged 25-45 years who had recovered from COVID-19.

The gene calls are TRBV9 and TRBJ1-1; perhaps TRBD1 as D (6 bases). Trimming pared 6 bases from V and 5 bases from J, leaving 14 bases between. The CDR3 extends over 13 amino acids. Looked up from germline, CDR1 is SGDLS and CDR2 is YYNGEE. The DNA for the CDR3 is TGTGCCAGCAACAGGGACGGGTGGACTGAAGCTTTCTTT. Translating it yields CASNRDGWTEAFF.

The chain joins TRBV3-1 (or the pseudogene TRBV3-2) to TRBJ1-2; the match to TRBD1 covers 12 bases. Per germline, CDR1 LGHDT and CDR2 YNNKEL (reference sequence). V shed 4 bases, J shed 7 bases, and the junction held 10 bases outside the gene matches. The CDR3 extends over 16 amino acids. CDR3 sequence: CASSPPPGQGAPGYTF. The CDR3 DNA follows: TGTGCCAGCAGCCCCCCACCGGGACAGGGGGCCCCTGGCTACACCTTC.

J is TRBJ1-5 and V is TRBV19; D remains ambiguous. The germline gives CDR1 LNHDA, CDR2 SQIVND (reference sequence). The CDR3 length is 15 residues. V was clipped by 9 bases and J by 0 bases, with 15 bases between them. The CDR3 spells CASLTWAGSNQPQHF. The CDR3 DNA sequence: TGTGCCAGCCTCACCTGGGCAGGTAGCAATCAGCCCCAGCATTTT.

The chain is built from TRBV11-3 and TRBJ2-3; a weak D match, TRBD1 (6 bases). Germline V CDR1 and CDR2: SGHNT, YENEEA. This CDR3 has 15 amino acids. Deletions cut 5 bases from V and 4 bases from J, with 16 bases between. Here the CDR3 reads CASSPHTGFADTQYF. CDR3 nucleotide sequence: TGTGCCAGCAGCCCACATACAGGGTTCGCAGATACGCAGTATTTT.

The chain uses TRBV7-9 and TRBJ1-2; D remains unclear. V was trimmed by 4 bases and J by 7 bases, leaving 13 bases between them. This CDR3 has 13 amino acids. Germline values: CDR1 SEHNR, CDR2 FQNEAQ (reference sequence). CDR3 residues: CASSSEELGGYTF. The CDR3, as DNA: TGTGCCAGCAGCTCCGAAGAGCTAGGTGGCTACACCTTC.

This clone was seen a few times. CDR3 bases: TGTGCCAGCAGCAAAGGACAGGGACGCACTAATGAAAAACTGTTTTTT. It is translated as CASSKGQGRTNEKLFF. This chain connects TRBV5-4 to TRBJ1-4; 8 bases agree with TRBD1. Trimming at V came to 4 bases and at J to 2 bases, leaving 7 bases not matched to a gene. CDR1 SGHNT and CDR2 YYREEE come from the germline V gene (reference sequence). The CDR3 has 16 residues.

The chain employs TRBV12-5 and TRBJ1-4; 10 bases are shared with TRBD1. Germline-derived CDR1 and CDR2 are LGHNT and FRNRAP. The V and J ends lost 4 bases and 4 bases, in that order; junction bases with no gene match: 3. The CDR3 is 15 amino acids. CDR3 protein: CASGSGQGINEKLFF. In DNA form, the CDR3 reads TGTGCTAGTGGTTCGGGACAGGGGATTAATGAAAAACTGTTTTTT.

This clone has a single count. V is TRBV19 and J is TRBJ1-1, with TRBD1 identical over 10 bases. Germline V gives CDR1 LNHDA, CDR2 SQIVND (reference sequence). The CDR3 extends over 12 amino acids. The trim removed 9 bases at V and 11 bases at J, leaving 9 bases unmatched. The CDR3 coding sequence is TGTGCCAGCAATGACAGGGGGCGTCCGGCTTTCTTT. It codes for CASNDRGRPAFF.

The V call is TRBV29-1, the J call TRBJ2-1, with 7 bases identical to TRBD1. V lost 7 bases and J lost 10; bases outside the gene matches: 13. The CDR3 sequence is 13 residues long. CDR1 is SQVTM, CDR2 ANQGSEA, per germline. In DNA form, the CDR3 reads TGCAGCGGCGACAGGGACCTAGGATCGGAGCAGTTCTTC. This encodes CSGDRDLGSEQFF.

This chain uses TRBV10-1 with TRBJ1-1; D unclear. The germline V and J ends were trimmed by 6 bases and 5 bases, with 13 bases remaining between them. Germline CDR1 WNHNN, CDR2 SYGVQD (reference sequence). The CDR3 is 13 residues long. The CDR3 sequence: CASSITPLTEAFF. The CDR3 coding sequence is TGCGCCAGCAGCATCACACCGCTGACTGAAGCTTTCTTT.

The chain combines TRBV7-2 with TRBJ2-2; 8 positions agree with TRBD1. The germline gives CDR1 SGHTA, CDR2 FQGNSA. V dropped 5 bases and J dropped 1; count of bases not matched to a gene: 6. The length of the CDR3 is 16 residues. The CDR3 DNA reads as TGTGCCAGCAGCCCACAGGGGGTAGGGAACACCGGGGAGCTGTTTTTT. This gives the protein CASSPQGVGNTGELFF.

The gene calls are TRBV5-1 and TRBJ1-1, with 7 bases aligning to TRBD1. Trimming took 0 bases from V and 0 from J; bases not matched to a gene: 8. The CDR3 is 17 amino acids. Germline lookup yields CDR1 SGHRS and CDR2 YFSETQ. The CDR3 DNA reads TGCGCCAGCAGCTTGGCCCCAGGGGGGAGTATGAACACTGAAGCTTTCTTT. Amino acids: CASSLAPGGSMNTEAFF.

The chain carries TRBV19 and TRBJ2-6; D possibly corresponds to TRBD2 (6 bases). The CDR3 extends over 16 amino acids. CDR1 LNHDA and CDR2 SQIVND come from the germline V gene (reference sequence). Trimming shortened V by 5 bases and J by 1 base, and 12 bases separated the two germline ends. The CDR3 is CASSLARISGANVLTF. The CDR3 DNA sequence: TGTGCCAGTAGTCTAGCGCGGATTTCTGGGGCCAACGTCCTGACTTTC. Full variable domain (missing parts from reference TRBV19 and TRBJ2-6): DGGITQSPKYLFRKEGQNVTLSCEQNLNHDAMYWYRQDPGQGLRLIYYSQIVNDFQKGDIAEGYSVSREKKESFPLTVTSAQKNPTAFYLCASSLARISGANVLTFGAGSRLTVL.

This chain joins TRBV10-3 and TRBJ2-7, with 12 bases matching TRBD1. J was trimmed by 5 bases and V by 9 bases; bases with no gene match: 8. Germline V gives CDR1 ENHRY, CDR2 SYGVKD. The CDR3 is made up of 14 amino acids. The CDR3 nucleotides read TGTGCCATAGGGCCTCGGGACAGGGGGCACGAGCAGTACTTC. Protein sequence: CAIGPRDRGHEQYF.

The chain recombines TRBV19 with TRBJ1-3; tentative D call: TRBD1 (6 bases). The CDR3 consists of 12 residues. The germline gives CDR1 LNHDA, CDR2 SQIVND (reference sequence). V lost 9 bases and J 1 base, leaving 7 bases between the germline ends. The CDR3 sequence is CASGQSGNTIYF. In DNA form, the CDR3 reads TGTGCCAGCGGACAGTCTGGAAACACCATATATTTT.

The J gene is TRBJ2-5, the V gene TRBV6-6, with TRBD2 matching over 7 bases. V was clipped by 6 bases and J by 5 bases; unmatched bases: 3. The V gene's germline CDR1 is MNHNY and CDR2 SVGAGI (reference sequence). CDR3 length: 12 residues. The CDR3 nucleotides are TGTGCCAGCAGCCAGGGAGGGGAGACCCAGTACTTC. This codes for CASSQGGETQYF.

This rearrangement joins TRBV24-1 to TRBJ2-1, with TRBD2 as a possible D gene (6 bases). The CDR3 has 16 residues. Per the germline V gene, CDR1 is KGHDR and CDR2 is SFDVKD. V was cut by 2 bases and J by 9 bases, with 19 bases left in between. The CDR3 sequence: CATSDSVKGGVGEQFF. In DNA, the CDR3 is TGTGCCACCAGTGATTCGGTAAAGGGAGGAGTGGGTGAGCAGTTCTTC.

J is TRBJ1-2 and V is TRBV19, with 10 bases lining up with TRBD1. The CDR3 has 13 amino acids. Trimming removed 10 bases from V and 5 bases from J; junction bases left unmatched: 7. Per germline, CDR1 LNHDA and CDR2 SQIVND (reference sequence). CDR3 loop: CATKDRGTYGYTF. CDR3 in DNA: TGTGCCACGAAGGACAGGGGGACGTATGGCTACACCTTC. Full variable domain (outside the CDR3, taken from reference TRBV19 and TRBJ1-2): DGGITQSPKYLFRKEGQNVTLSCEQNLNHDAMYWYRQDPGQGLRLIYYSQIVNDFQKGDIAEGYSVSREKKESFPLTVTSAQKNPTAFYLCATKDRGTYGYTFGSGTRLTVV.

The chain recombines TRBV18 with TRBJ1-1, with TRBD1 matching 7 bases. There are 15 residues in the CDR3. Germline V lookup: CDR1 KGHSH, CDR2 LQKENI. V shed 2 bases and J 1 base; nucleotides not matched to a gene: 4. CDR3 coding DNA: TGTGCCAGCTCACCAACCGGGACAGCGAACACTGAAGCTTTCTTT. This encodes CASSPTGTANTEAFF. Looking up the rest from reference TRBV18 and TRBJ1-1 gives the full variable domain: NAGVMQNPRHLVRRRGQEARLRCSPMKGHSHVYWYRQLPEEGLKFMVYLQKENIIDESGMPKERFSAEFPKEGPSILRIQQVVRGDSAAYFCASSPTGTANTEAFFGQGTRLTVV.

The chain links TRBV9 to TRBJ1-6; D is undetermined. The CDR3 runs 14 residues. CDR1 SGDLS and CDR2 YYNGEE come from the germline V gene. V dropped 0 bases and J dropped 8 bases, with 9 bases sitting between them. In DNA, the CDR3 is TGTGCCAGCAGCGTAGCAAGCTCCTATTCACCCCTCCACTTT. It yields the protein CASSVASSYSPLHF.

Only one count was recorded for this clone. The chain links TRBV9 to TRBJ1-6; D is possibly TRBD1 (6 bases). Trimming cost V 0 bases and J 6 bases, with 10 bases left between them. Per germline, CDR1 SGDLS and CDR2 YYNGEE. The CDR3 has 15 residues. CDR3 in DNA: TGTGCCAGCAGCGTAGGGGGGCAGTTTAATTCACCCCTCCACTTT. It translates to CASSVGGQFNSPLHF.

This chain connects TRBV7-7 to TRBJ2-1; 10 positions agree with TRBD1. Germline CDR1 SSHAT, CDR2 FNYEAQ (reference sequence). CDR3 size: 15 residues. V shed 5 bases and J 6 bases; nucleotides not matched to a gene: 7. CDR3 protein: CASSPGQGVGNEQFF. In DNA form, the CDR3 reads TGTGCCAGCAGCCCCGGACAGGGGGTAGGCAATGAGCAGTTCTTC.

In DNA form, the CDR3 reads TGTGCCAGTAGTCCCGACAGGGTCACAGATACGCAGTATTTT. The encoded protein is CASSPDRVTDTQYF. V usage is TRBV19 and J usage is TRBJ2-3, with TRBD1 matching over 7 bases. The V gene's germline CDR1 is LNHDA and CDR2 SQIVND (reference sequence). The V gene end was trimmed by 5 bases and the J gene end by 2 bases; junction bases not matched to a gene: 4. The CDR3 extends over 14 amino acids.

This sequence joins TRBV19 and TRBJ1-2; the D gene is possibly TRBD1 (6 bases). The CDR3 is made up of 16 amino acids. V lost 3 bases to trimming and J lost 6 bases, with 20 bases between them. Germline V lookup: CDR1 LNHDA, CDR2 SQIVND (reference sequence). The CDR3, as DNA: TGTGCCAGTAGTATCGCCGCGGGGGGCCTTGAGGATGGCTACACCTTC. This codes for CASSIAAGGLEDGYTF.

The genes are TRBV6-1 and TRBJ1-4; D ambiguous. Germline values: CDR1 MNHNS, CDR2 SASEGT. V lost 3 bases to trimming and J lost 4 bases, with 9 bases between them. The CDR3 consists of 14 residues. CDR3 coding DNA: TGTGCCAGCAGTGACGGTCCAATTAATGAAAAACTGTTTTTT. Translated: CASSDGPINEKLFF.